This TCR beta chain appears in the sequencing data of a study of OX40 agonist ivuxolimab in advanced cancers. As for the study in general: The study reported partial responses in three patients: one hepatocellular carcinoma, two cutaneous melanoma. Study-level points and caveats: Doses of 0.1 to 3.0 mg/kg were accompanied by clonal expansion of CD4+ and CD8+ blood T cells by week 6. Some of the nonresponding patients also showed low levels of normalized T-cell clonal expansion.

The repertoire was sequenced with immunoSEQ multiplex PCR; TCRdb's copy has only in-frame clones and lacks some. The table has around 30,000 clones, about four fifths seen once. CDR1 is LNHDA, CDR2 SQIVND, per germline (reference sequence). Trimming took off 5 bases at V and 7 bases at J, with 17 bases between the two ends. This CDR3 region has 15 residues. Concerning this clone: The antigen is undetermined.

Enrollment shut out patients with autoimmune disease history or systemic immunosuppression. This specimen was CD4+ or CD8+ T cells sorted from blood, taken in a trial of the OX40 agonist ivuxolimab. The gene calls are TRBV19 and TRBJ2-2; D might be TRBD1 (5 bases). The TCR was taken from an adult with an advanced solid tumor such as melanoma, head and neck, liver or kidney cancer. The CDR3 protein is CASSAKGFGVGELFF. The DNA for the CDR3 is TGTGCCAGTAGTGCAAAGGGGTTCGGAGTCGGGGAGCTGTTTTTT.